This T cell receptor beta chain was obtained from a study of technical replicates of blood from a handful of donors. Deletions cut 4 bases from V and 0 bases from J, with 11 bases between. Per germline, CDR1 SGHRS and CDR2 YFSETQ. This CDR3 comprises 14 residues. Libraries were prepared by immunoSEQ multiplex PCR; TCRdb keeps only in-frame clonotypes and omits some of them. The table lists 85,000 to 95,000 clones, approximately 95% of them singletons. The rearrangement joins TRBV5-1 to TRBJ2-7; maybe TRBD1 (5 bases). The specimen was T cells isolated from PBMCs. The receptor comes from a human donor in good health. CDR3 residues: CASSPRQSSYEQYF. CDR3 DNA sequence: TGCGCCAGCAGCCCGCGACAGAGCTCCTACGAGCAGTACTTC.